Shown below are 8 T cell receptor beta chains from a single sample sequenced in a study of cytomegalovirus exposure and HLA in healthy donors. PCR used 60 Vbeta primers and 13 Jbeta primers. Method: immunoSEQ multiplex PCR; TCRdb's copy keeps in-frame clones and lacks some. This table holds under 150,000 clones, around three quarters found once. The sequencing sample was made of PBMCs. The receptors here all came from a man aged 40-50 years in good health and CMV-seropositive.

The rearrangement links TRBV7-2 to TRBJ2-7, with D possibly TRBD2 on 6 matching bases. This CDR3 is built from 15 residues. CDR1 and CDR2 from the germline V gene are SGHTA and FQGNSA. V gave up 5 bases and J gave up 1 base, with 15 bases separating them. CDR3 nucleotides: TGTGCCAGCAGCAAGGGAGGCACCCAATCCTACGAGCAGTACTTC. Protein product: CASSKGGTQSYEQYF.

This chain connects TRBV7-2 to TRBJ1-1; the D gene is possibly TRBD1 (6 bases). Per the germline V gene, CDR1 is SGHTA and CDR2 is FQGNSA. V shed 4 bases and J shed 3 bases, with 15 bases lying between them. The CDR3 length is 15 residues. The CDR3 nucleotides are TGTGCCAGCAGCTCTGGGGGGGCGGTCGACACTGAAGCTTTCTTT. It codes for CASSSGGAVDTEAFF.

The genes are TRBV19 and TRBJ2-1; D might be TRBD2 (6 bases). From germline, CDR1 is LNHDA and CDR2 SQIVND (reference sequence). V was pared by 8 bases and J by 5 bases, with 19 bases between. The CDR3 extends over 15 amino acids. Written as DNA, the CDR3 is TGTGCCAGTCAGAAGAGGGAGGCGGGAAACAATGAGCAGTTCTTC. As protein: CASQKREAGNNEQFF.

This rearrangement joins TRBV18 to TRBJ2-1, with 11 bases matching TRBD2. The CDR3 is 18 residues long. Trimming removed 2 bases from V and 4 bases from J; junction bases left unmatched: 10. Germline V gene sequence: CDR1 KGHSH, CDR2 LQKENI. The CDR3 region has the DNA TGTGCCAGCTCACCAGAAATAGCTAGCGGGAGGAGGTACAATGAGCAGTTCTTC. This encodes CASSPEIASGRRYNEQFF.

The rearrangement uses TRBV11-1 and TRBJ1-1; D is unresolved. The V gene's germline CDR1 is SGHAT and CDR2 FQDESV (reference sequence). The CDR3 is 16 amino acids. Trimming took 2 bases from V and 3 from J, leaving 16 bases between them. The CDR3 DNA is TGTGCCAGCAGCTTATTGCCCGACAAAGTGTACACTGAAGCTTTCTTT. Translation gives CASSLLPDKVYTEAFF.

Concerning this clone itself: The germline gene is not matched at one end of the junction; a read error may be the cause. The V gene is TRBV7-7, the J gene TRBJ2-3; D may be TRBD1 (6 bases). Germline V gene sequence: CDR1 SSHAT, CDR2 FNYEAQ (reference sequence). This CDR3 has 14 residues. This CDR3 is CASSDRFGTDTQYF. The CDR3, as DNA: TGTGCTAGCAGCGACAGGTTCGGCACAGATACGCAGTATTTT.

The rearrangement uses TRBV11-1 and TRBJ2-2; TRBD1 agrees at 8 bases. The CDR3 has 19 residues. The germline CDR1 and CDR2 sequences are SGHAT and FQDESV (reference sequence). After removal of 4 bases from V and 3 bases from J, the junction contained 16 bases not matched to a gene. The chain's CDR3 is CASSYGGWSRGLDTGELFF. The CDR3 DNA is TGTGCCAGCAGCTACGGAGGGTGGTCCAGGGGGCTGGACACCGGGGAGCTGTTTTTT. Together with reference TRBV11-1 and TRBJ2-2, the CDR3 gives the full variable domain: EAEVAQSPRYKITEKSQAVAFWCDPISGHATLYWYRQILGQGPELLVQFQDESVVDDSQLPKDRFSAERLKGVDSTLKIQPAELGDSAMYLCASSYGGWSRGLDTGELFFGEGSRLTVL.

V is TRBV6-1 and J is TRBJ1-4; D gene unclear. Trimming removed 4 bases at V and 5 bases at J, with 11 bases between. The V gene's germline CDR1 is MNHNS and CDR2 SASEGT. The CDR3 is 14 amino acids. CDR3 amino acids: CASSVPRLNEKLFF. CDR3 coding DNA: TGTGCCAGCAGTGTTCCGAGGTTGAATGAAAAACTGTTTTTT.